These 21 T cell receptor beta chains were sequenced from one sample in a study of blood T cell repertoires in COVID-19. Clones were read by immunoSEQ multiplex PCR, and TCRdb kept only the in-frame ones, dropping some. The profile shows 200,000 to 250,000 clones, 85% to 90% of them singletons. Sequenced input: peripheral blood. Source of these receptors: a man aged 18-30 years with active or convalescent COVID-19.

CDR3 DNA: TGTGCCAGCAGTGGGGGACTAGCGGGAGGAATAATCAATGAGCAGTTCTTC. Translating gives CASSGGLAGGIINEQFF. This chain uses TRBV28 with TRBJ2-1; 15 positions agree with TRBD2. Germline V gene data show CDR1 as MDHEN and CDR2 as SYDVKM. The V segment lost 5 bases and the J segment 6 bases; nucleotides outside the gene matches: 8. The CDR3 consists of 17 residues.

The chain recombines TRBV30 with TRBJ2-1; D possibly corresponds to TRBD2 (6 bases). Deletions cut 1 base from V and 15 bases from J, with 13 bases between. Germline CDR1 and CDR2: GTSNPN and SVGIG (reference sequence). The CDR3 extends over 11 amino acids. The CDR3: CAWSAGLPLFF. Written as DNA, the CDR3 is TGTGCCTGGAGTGCGGGACTGCCGCTGTTCTTC. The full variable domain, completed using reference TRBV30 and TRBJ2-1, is SQTIHQWPATLVQPVGSPLSLECTVEGTSNPNLYWYRQAAGRGLQLLFYSVGIGQISSEVPQNLSASRPQDRQFILSSKKLLLSDSGFYLCAWSAGLPLFFGPGTRLTVL.

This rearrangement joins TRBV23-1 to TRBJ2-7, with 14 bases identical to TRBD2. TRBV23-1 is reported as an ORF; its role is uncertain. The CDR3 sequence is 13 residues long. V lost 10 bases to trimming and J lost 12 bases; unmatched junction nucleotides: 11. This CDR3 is CATISGTSGSTYF. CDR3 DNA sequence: TGCGCCACGATTTCTGGGACTAGCGGGAGCACGTACTTC.

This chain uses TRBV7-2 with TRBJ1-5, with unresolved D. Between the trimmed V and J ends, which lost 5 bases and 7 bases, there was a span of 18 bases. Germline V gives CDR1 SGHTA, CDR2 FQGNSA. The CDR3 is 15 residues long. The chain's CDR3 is CASSPGEGGWQPQHF. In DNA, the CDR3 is TGTGCCAGCAGCCCCGGTGAGGGTGGATGGCAGCCCCAGCATTTT.

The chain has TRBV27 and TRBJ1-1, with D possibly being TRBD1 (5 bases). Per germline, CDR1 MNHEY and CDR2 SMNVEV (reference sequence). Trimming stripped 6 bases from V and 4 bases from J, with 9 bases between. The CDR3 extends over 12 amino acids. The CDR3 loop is CASRGVGTEAFF. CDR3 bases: TGTGCCAGCAGAGGGGTTGGCACTGAAGCTTTCTTT.

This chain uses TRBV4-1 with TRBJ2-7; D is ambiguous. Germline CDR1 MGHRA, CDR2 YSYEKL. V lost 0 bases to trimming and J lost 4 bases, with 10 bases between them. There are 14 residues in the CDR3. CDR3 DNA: TGCGCCAGCAGCCAAGATCTATCGAGTTACGAGCAGTACTTC. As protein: CASSQDLSSYEQYF.

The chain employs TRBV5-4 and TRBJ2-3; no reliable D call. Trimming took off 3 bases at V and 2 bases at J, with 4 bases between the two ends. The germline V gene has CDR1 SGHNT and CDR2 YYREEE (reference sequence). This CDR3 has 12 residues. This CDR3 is CASSSPTDTQYF. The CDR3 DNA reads TGTGCCAGCAGCTCTCCCACAGATACGCAGTATTTT.

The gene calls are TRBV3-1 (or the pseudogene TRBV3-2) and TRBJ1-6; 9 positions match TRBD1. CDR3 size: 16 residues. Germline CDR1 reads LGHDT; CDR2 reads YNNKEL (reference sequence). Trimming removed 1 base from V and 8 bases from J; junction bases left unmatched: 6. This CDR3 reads CASSQVLGQGYSPLHF. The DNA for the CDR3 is TGTGCCAGCAGCCAAGTTTTGGGACAGGGATATTCACCCCTCCACTTT.

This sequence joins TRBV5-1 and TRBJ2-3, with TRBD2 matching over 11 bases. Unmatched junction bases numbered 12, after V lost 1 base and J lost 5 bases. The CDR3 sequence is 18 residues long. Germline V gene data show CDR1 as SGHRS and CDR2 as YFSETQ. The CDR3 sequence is CASSLRPTTSGIRDTQYF. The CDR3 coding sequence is TGCGCCAGCAGCTTGCGCCCGACGACTAGCGGGATTAGAGATACGCAGTATTTT.

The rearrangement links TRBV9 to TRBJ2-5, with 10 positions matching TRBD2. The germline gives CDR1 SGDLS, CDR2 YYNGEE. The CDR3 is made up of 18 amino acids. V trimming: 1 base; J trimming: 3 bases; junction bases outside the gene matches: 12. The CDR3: CASSVSLTTGLAEETQYF. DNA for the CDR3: TGTGCCAGCAGCGTATCCCTCACTACCGGACTAGCGGAAGAGACCCAGTACTTC.

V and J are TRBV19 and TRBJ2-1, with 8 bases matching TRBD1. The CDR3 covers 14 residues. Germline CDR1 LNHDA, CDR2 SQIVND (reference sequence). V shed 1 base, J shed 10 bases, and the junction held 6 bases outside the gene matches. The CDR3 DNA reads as TGTGCCAGTAGTATAGGCCAGGGGGCGAGGGAGCAGTTCTTC. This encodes CASSIGQGAREQFF. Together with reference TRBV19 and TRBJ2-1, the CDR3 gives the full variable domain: DGGITQSPKYLFRKEGQNVTLSCEQNLNHDAMYWYRQDPGQGLRLIYYSQIVNDFQKGDIAEGYSVSREKKESFPLTVTSAQKNPTAFYLCASSIGQGAREQFFGPGTRLTVL.

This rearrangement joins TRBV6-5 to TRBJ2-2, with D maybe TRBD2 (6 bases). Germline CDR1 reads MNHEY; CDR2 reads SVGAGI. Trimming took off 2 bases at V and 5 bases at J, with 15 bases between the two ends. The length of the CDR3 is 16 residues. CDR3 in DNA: TGTGCCAGCAGTTACGAGACCTATGGGGGGACCGGGGAGCTGTTTTTT. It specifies CASSYETYGGTGELFF.

CDR3 sequence reads: CATSRDPTGVGELFF. DNA of the CDR3: TGTGCCACCAGCAGAGATCCCACAGGCGTGGGGGAGCTGTTTTTT. The V and J genes are TRBV15 and TRBJ2-2, with a tentative D call TRBD1 (5 bases). Germline CDR1 LNHNV, CDR2 YYDKDF (reference sequence). CDR3 size: 15 residues. The V and J ends lost 0 bases and 8 bases respectively, with 13 bases between them.

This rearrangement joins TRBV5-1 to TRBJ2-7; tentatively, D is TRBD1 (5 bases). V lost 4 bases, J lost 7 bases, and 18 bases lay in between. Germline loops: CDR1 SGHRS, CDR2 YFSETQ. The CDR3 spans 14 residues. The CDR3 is CASSPVGPLGEQYF. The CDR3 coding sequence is TGCGCCAGCAGCCCGGTGGGGCCCTTGGGGGAGCAGTACTTC.

CDR3 amino acids: CASSAGGEQYF. DNA for the CDR3: TGTGCCAGCAGCGCAGGGGGCGAGCAGTACTTC. The V call is TRBV9, the J call TRBJ2-7; TRBD1 agrees at 7 bases. Germline assignment: CDR1 SGDLS and CDR2 YYNGEE. The CDR3 is 11 amino acids. Trimming took 3 bases from V and 6 from J; bases not matched to a gene: 0.

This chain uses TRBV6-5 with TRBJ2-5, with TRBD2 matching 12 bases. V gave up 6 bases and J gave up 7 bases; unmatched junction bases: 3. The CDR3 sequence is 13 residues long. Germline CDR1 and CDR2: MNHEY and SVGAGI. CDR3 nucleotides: TGTGCCAGCAGACTAGCGGGAGGAGCGACCCAGTACTTC. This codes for CASRLAGGATQYF.

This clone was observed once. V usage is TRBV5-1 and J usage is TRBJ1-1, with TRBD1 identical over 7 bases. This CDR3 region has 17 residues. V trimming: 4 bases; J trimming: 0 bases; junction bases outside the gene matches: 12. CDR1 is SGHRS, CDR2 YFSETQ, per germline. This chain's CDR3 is CASSHKGGTAMNTEAFF. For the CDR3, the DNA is TGCGCCAGCAGCCATAAAGGGGGGACAGCTATGAACACTGAAGCTTTCTTT.

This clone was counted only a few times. Here the CDR3 reads CASSPGLLNEQFF. DNA of the CDR3: TGTGCCAGTAGTCCGGGACTATTAAATGAGCAGTTCTTC. The rearrangement links TRBV19 to TRBJ2-1; 7 bases are a match to TRBD2. This CDR3 contains 13 residues. CDR1 is LNHDA, CDR2 SQIVND, per germline (reference sequence). Trimming at V came to 5 bases and at J to 7 bases, leaving 5 bases not matched to a gene.

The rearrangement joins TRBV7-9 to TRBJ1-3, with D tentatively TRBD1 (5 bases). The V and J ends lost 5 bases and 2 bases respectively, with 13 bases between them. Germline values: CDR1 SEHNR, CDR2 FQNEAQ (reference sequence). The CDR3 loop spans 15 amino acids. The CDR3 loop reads CASSPWQGTGNTIYF. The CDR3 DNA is TGTGCCAGCAGCCCCTGGCAGGGAACTGGAAACACCATATATTTT.

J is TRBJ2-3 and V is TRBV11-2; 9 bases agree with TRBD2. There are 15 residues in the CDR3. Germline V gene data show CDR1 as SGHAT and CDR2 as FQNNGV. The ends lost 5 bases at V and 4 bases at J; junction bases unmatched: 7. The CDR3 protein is CASSTTSGYSDTQYF. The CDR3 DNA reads TGTGCCAGCAGCACAACTAGCGGGTATTCAGATACGCAGTATTTT.

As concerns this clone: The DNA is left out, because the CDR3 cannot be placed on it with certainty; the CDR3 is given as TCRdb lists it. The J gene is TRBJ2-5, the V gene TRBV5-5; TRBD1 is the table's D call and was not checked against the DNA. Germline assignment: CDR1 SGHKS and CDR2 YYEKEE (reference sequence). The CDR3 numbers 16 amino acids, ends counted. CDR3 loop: CASSEAPVGQGTWGYF.